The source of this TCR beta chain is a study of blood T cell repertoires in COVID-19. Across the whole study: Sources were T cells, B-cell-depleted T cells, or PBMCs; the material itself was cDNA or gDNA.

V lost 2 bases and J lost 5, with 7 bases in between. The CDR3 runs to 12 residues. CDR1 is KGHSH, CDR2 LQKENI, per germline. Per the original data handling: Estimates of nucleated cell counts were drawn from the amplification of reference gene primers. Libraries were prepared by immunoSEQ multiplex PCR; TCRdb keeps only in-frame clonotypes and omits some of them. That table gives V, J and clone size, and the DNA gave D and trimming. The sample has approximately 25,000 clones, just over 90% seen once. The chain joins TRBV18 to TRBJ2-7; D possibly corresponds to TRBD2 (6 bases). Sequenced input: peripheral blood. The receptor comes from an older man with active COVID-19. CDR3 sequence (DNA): TGTGCCAGCTCACCAGGGGGGAACGAGCAGTACTTC. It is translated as CASSPGGNEQYF.